Presented here are 24 T cell receptor beta chains from one specimen sequenced in a study of cytomegalovirus exposure and HLA in healthy donors. Primers for the PCR totalled 60 Vbeta and 13 Jbeta. Generated by immunoSEQ multiplex PCR, the TCRdb table keeps only in-frame clones and is missing some. This table holds 120,000 or so clones, 55% to 75% found once. The sequenced sample was PBMCs. The receptors were gathered from a man aged 30 to 45 in good health and CMV-seronegative.

The chain recombines TRBV5-1 with TRBJ2-5, with D unresolved. Near its end, the DNA agrees better with TRBJ2-7, so the J call may be wrong. There are 17 residues in the CDR3. CDR1 is SGHRS and CDR2 is YFSETQ in the germline V gene. CDR3 protein: CASRWVMLWQESYEQYF. The CDR3 nucleotides are TGCGCCAGCAGATGGGTGATGCTTTGGCAGGAATCCTACGAGCAGTACTTC.

The V call is TRBV30, the J call TRBJ1-2, with TRBD1 matching 10 bases. Germline lookup yields CDR1 GTSNPN and CDR2 SVGIG (reference sequence). The CDR3 has 14 amino acids. Trimming took 0 bases from V and 4 from J; bases not matched to a gene: 2. The CDR3 coding sequence is TGTGCCTGGAGTGTGGGACAGGGGAGCTATGGCTACACCTTC. It specifies CAWSVGQGSYGYTF. The whole variable domain, filled in from reference TRBV30 and TRBJ1-2, reads SQTIHQWPATLVQPVGSPLSLECTVEGTSNPNLYWYRQAAGRGLQLLFYSVGIGQISSEVPQNLSASRPQDRQFILSSKKLLLSDSGFYLCAWSVGQGSYGYTFGSGTRLTVV.

The gene calls are TRBV18 and TRBJ1-1; 7 bases match TRBD1. The germline V gene has CDR1 KGHSH and CDR2 LQKENI. The CDR3 is 14 residues long. With V trimmed by 3 bases and J by 11 bases, 12 bases remained unmatched. CDR3 bases: TGTGCCAGCTCACCCCGACGGGACAGCCAGCGGGCTTTCTTT. It is translated as CASSPRRDSQRAFF.

This chain joins TRBV5-6 and TRBJ1-6; a possible D gene is TRBD1 (5 bases). CDR3 length: 14 residues. Trimming took 2 bases from V and 15 from J, leaving 18 bases between them. Germline CDR1 and CDR2: SGHDT and YYEEEE. As DNA, the CDR3 is TGTGCCAGCAGCTTCGGGACTGCGAAGTTTAGCCTCCACTTT. Translation: CASSFGTAKFSLHF.

This clone was detected only a few times. The genes are TRBV18 and TRBJ2-1; TRBD2 aligns across 7 bases. The CDR3 extends over 17 amino acids. The V and J ends lost 4 bases and 4 bases, in that order; junction bases with no gene match: 13. Germline CDR1 KGHSH, CDR2 LQKENI. The CDR3 here is CASSQPEAGRPYNEQFF. The DNA for the CDR3 is TGTGCCAGCTCACAGCCCGAAGCGGGGAGGCCTTACAATGAGCAGTTCTTC.

The chain links TRBV7-8 to TRBJ2-7; D possibly corresponds to TRBD2 (6 bases). V lost 0 bases and J lost 2, with 11 bases in between. Per the germline V gene, CDR1 is SGHVS and CDR2 is FQNEAQ. The CDR3 is made up of 15 amino acids. The CDR3 DNA reads TGTGCCAGCAGCTTAGCGTCGGGACTCACCTACGAGCAGTACTTC. Its translation is CASSLASGLTYEQYF.

The J gene is TRBJ2-1, the V gene TRBV12-1; TRBD2, the D gene given by the table, was not confirmed from the DNA. TRBV12-1 is given as a pseudogene. There are 16 residues in the CDR3. CDR3 sequence: CASTPEPVEDCNEQFF. CDR3 nucleotide sequence: TGTGCCAGCACTCCCGAGCCAGTAGAGGACTGCAATGAGCAGTTCTTC.

The rearrangement joins TRBV7-2 to TRBJ2-2; D uncertain. Trimming stripped 1 base from V and 4 bases from J, with 7 bases between. The CDR3 runs to 14 residues. Germline loops: CDR1 SGHTA, CDR2 FQGNSA. DNA of the CDR3: TGTGCCAGCAGCTTAGTATACGGCACCGGGGAGCTGTTTTTT. Translating it yields CASSLVYGTGELFF. Complete variable domain (other parts from reference TRBV7-2 and TRBJ2-2): GAGVSQSPSNKVTEKGKDVELRCDPISGHTALYWYRQSLGQGLEFLIYFQGNSAPDKSGLPSDRFSAERTGGSVSTLTIQRTQQEDSAVYLCASSLVYGTGELFFGEGSRLTVL.

This clone has only a few counts. This rearrangement joins TRBV30 to TRBJ1-5, with 10 bases that match TRBD1. Germline-derived CDR1 and CDR2 are GTSNPN and SVGIG (reference sequence). This CDR3 comprises 15 residues. V gave up 6 bases and J gave up 0 bases; unmatched junction bases: 5. CDR3 coding DNA: TGTGCCTGCGGGACAGGGGAATATAGCAATCAGCCCCAGCATTTT. Its translation is CACGTGEYSNQPQHF.

The chain carries TRBV28 and TRBJ1-2; 11 bases are shared with TRBD1. Germline assignment: CDR1 MDHEN and CDR2 SYDVKM. V trimming: 8 bases; J trimming: 5 bases; junction bases outside the gene matches: 13. The CDR3 is 16 residues long. CDR3 DNA: TGTGCCAGCGGGCTCAGCCGGGACAGGGGGGATTATGGCTACACCTTC. Amino acid sequence: CASGLSRDRGDYGYTF.

The chain couples TRBV19 to TRBJ2-5; TRBD1 aligns across 9 bases. The germline CDR1 and CDR2 sequences are LNHDA and SQIVND (reference sequence). V gave up 5 bases and J gave up 3 bases; unmatched junction bases: 7. The CDR3 consists of 15 residues. The CDR3 is CASSPWGQGKETQYF. The CDR3 DNA is TGTGCCAGTAGTCCATGGGGACAGGGAAAAGAGACCCAGTACTTC.

This clone was detected only once. This chain uses TRBV7-3 with TRBJ1-2, with 8 bases identical to TRBD1. J was trimmed by 3 bases and V by 3 bases; bases with no gene match: 6. The CDR3 contains 15 residues. Germline CDR1 reads SGHTA; CDR2 reads FQGTGA. This CDR3 is CASSLGQAVDYGYTF. In nucleotides, the CDR3 is TGTGCCAGCAGCTTGGGACAGGCCGTCGACTATGGCTACACCTTC. The full variable domain, rest sourced from reference TRBV7-3 and TRBJ1-2, is GAGVSQTPSNKVTEKGKYVELRCDPISGHTALYWYRQSLGQGPEFLIYFQGTGAADDSGLPNDRFFAVRPEGSVSTLKIQRTERGDSAVYLCASSLGQAVDYGYTFGSGTRLTVV.

This clone was recorded a few times. The V call is TRBV28, the J call TRBJ1-4; no clear D. Germline CDR1 MDHEN, CDR2 SYDVKM. Trimming took 5 bases from V and 7 from J, leaving 17 bases between them. The CDR3 has 15 residues. The CDR3 region has the DNA TGTGCCAGCAGTGCCCCGTCAGGTAGAGCTGAAAAACTGTTTTTT. Amino acid sequence: CASSAPSGRAEKLFF. Supplemented by reference TRBV28 and TRBJ1-4, the full variable domain reads DVKVTQSSRYLVKRTGEKVFLECVQDMDHENMFWYRQDPGLGLRLIYFSYDVKMKEKGDIPEGYSVSREKKERFSLILESASTNQTSMYLCASSAPSGRAEKLFFGSGTQLSVL.

This chain links TRBV11-2 with TRBJ1-2, with D hard to call. The CDR3 has 16 residues. V lost 1 base and J 2 bases, leaving 14 bases between the germline ends. Germline V CDR1 and CDR2: SGHAT, FQNNGV. The CDR3 region is CASSLVFGVTNYGYTF. The CDR3, as DNA: TGTGCCAGCAGCTTAGTGTTCGGGGTAACCAACTATGGCTACACCTTC. Variable domain in full (rest from reference TRBV11-2 and TRBJ1-2): EAGVAQSPRYKIIEKRQSVAFWCNPISGHATLYWYQQILGQGPKLLIQFQNNGVVDDSQLPKDRFSAERLKGVDSTLKIQPAKLEDSAVYLCASSLVFGVTNYGYTFGSGTRLTVV.

This clone was seen a handful of times. The V call is TRBV7-8, the J call TRBJ2-3; the match to TRBD2 covers 14 bases. Per germline, CDR1 SGHVS and CDR2 FQNEAQ. The CDR3 loop spans 16 amino acids. J was trimmed by 1 base and V by 5 bases; bases with no gene match: 2. CDR3 loop: CASSPGLAGGTDTQYF. DNA for the CDR3: TGTGCCAGCAGCCCGGGACTAGCGGGGGGCACAGATACGCAGTATTTT.

V is TRBV6-5 and J is TRBJ2-7, with TRBD2 as a possible D gene (6 bases). Looked up from germline, CDR1 is MNHEY and CDR2 is SVGAGI. There are 14 residues in the CDR3. V was cut by 0 bases and J by 3 bases, with 9 bases left in between. CDR3 region: CASSYSEGNYEQYF. The CDR3 DNA sequence: TGTGCCAGCAGTTACTCGGAGGGTAACTACGAGCAGTACTTC.

The chain recombines TRBV7-9 with TRBJ2-1, with a possible D match to TRBD2 (6 bases). The CDR3 contains 16 residues. The germline gives CDR1 SEHNR, CDR2 FQNEAQ (reference sequence). Trimming removed 2 bases from V and 0 bases from J, with 11 bases in between. This CDR3 reads CASSLRLASSYNEQFF. The CDR3 DNA reads TGTGCCAGCAGCTTACGCCTAGCGAGCTCCTACAATGAGCAGTTCTTC.

This clone was recorded only once. V is TRBV19 and J is TRBJ1-1, with D uncertain. The V and J ends lost 4 bases and 4 bases respectively, with 10 bases between them. This CDR3 has 13 residues. Germline V lookup: CDR1 LNHDA, CDR2 SQIVND (reference sequence). In DNA, the CDR3 is TGTGCCAGTAGTAATTCGGGTGGCACTGAAGCTTTCTTT. Its translation is CASSNSGGTEAFF.

The chain combines TRBV5-5 with TRBJ2-7, with a weak D call TRBD2 (6 bases). V was pared by 4 bases and J by 2 bases, with 13 bases between. Germline CDR1 and CDR2: SGHKS and YYEKEE (reference sequence). The CDR3 runs 14 residues. The CDR3: CASSPAGSTYEQYF. In DNA, the CDR3 is TGTGCCAGCAGCCCGGCCGGGAGTACCTACGAGCAGTACTTC.

A remark on this clone: A junction boundary mismatches the germline segment, possibly from a read error. This CDR3 is also generated by other DNA sequences in the sample. V usage is TRBV19 and J usage is TRBJ1-6; D may be TRBD1 (5 bases). This CDR3 is built from 17 residues. Germline CDR1 LNHDA, CDR2 SQIVND (reference sequence). CDR3 in DNA: TGTGCCAGCAGTATTTCGTGGCGCCCCAGGGTTTTATCACCCCTCCACTTT. Protein product: CASSISWRPRVLSPLHF.

The J gene is TRBJ2-7, the V gene TRBV4-3, with 12 positions matching TRBD1. The CDR3 contains 15 residues. Trimming removed 1 base from V and 4 bases from J; junction bases left unmatched: 2. Germline assignment: CDR1 LGHNA and CDR2 YSLEER. CDR3 in amino acids: CASSQGDRGLYEQYF. DNA of the CDR3: TGCGCCAGCAGCCAAGGGGACAGGGGGCTGTACGAGCAGTACTTC.

The chain joins TRBV7-6 to TRBJ1-2; 9 bases agree with TRBD1. Germline V gives CDR1 SGHVS, CDR2 FNYEAQ. This CDR3 is built from 15 residues. The trim removed 5 bases at V and 3 bases at J, leaving 7 bases unmatched. CDR3 amino acids: CASSASGTGYYGYTF. In DNA, the CDR3 is TGTGCCAGCAGCGCGTCCGGGACAGGGTACTATGGCTACACCTTC.

This clone was counted a single time. V is TRBV18 and J is TRBJ2-5; TRBD2 matches 10 bases. The V and J ends lost 3 bases and 5 bases, in that order; junction bases with no gene match: 9. In germline, CDR1 is KGHSH, CDR2 LQKENI. This CDR3 is built from 16 residues. This CDR3 is CASSPPGLAFGETQYF. CDR3 nucleotides: TGTGCCAGCTCACCTCCGGGACTAGCGTTCGGGGAGACCCAGTACTTC. The whole variable domain, remainder taken from reference TRBV18 and TRBJ2-5, is NAGVMQNPRHLVRRRGQEARLRCSPMKGHSHVYWYRQLPEEGLKFMVYLQKENIIDESGMPKERFSAEFPKEGPSILRIQQVVRGDSAAYFCASSPPGLAFGETQYFGPGTRLLVL.

This chain joins TRBV5-4 and TRBJ2-1, with 8 bases lining up with TRBD2. V lost 4 bases, J lost 9 bases, and 12 bases stayed unmatched. This CDR3 has 15 amino acids. Germline CDR1 SGHNT, CDR2 YYREEE (reference sequence). The CDR3 sequence is CASSPEGLGSLEQFF. The CDR3 DNA is TGTGCCAGCAGCCCGGAGGGACTAGGCTCTCTTGAGCAGTTCTTC.